A selection of T cell receptor beta chains follows, all from one sample in a study of cytomegalovirus exposure and HLA in healthy donors. Produced via immunoSEQ multiplex PCR; TCRdb's table is partial and in-frame only. The data hold 98,000 or so clones, with 70% to 80% observed a single time. Sequenced material: PBMCs. The source is a female donor in good health and CMV-seronegative. The CDR3 runs from the conserved cysteine through the conserved F or W. The D gene is left open where the match is weak. Size values are once, few and many counts, or a class for expanded clones, and some rows have none.

abundance	d_gene	v_gene	CDR3aa
NA	NA	TRBV6-5	CASSSRQPVSYEQYF
NA	NA	TRBV7-3	CASSLTGRGGGGGYTF
NA	TRBD2	TRBV7-3	CASSPYQAGRETQYF
NA	NA	TRBV6-1	CASSLQGGQPQHF
NA	NA	TRBV7-3	CASSLNGQYEQYF
NA	TRBD2	TRBV30	CAWGPRRGVYNEQFF
NA	NA	TRBV2	CASSEAQGYNYGYTF
NA	TRBD1	TRBV10-3	CAISGVPGQGIQGSYEQYF
once	TRBD1	TRBV7-9	CSSRPKVGQDRTGELFF
NA	TRBD1	TRBV27	CASSFGTGGYEQYF
NA	TRBD2	TRBV9	CASSVATASGGIYNEQFF
NA	TRBD2	TRBV4-1	CASSQLAGPYNEQFF
few	NA	TRBV28	CASSSPDRVDYGYTF
NA	NA	TRBV6-1	CASGALSSYNSPLHF
NA	TRBD2	TRBV5-5	CASSYGLAGWYQETQYF
NA	NA	TRBV28	CASSFLAPYEQYF
NA	TRBD1	TRBV5-1	CASSSHRGRGTEAFF
NA	TRBD2	TRBV5-1	CASSRGLAGGPVNTGELFF
NA	NA	TRBV6-1	CASSEIDSNLYEQYF
NA	TRBD1	TRBV19	CASSTWTGLKNIQYF
NA	NA	TRBV19	CASSRRGLTEAFF
NA	NA	TRBV6-5	CASSPQGAYNEKLFF
NA	NA	TRBV21-1	CASSKGRDSEAFF
NA	NA	TRBV25-1	CASSETGTLSYEQYF
NA	TRBD1	TRBV18	CASSVDRARADTQYF
NA	TRBD1	TRBV4-1	CASSQDSLIDRGFTF
NA	TRBD1	TRBV5-1	CASSLAEGQGVRGHGYTF
few	TRBD2	TRBV6-4	CASSQGTSGGDEQFF
few	NA	TRBV5-1	CASSLGQFSGNTIYF
NA	TRBD2	TRBV2	CASSTTSGGHTDTQYF
NA	TRBD1	TRBV7-9	CASSFGTGTHEQYF
NA	TRBD1	TRBV10-1	CASSDRQGAKGDSNQPQHF
NA	NA	TRBV5-1	CASSLWGQDTQYF
NA	TRBD1	TRBV19	CASSTGTATYEQYF
NA	TRBD1	TRBV19	CASSPRTGGTDTQYF
few	NA	TRBV7-2	CASRGGGPGELFF
NA	NA	TRBV7-9	CSSSRLTGGREKTKNIQYF
NA	NA	TRBV7-3	CASSLTAAGNTGELFF
NA	NA	TRBV28	CASSVNYEQYF
NA	TRBD1	TRBV4-1	CASSRMDRVGTDTQYF
NA	NA	TRBV5-1	CASSLVLSGELFF
NA	TRBD2	TRBV5-4	CASSRGFGGAQETQYF
NA	NA	TRBV7-3	CASSLVPGSANYGYTF
NA	NA	TRBV5-1	CASSLLTGNTEAFF
NA	NA	TRBV19	CASSKKRAGEETQYF
few	TRBD1	TRBV2	CASSGQGGMNEKLFF
NA	NA	TRBV5-8	CASSLRSGVEQFF
NA	NA	TRBV4-2	CASSPGDYSGNTIYF